This section outlines one TCR beta chain sequence together with its context. This PCR relied on a set of 60 Vbeta primers and 13 Jbeta primers. Sequenced by immunoSEQ multiplex PCR; TCRdb stores in-frame clones only, minus some. The table has roughly 120,000 clones, about 70% seen once. The data derive from a study of cytomegalovirus exposure and HLA in healthy donors. V was shortened by 6 bases and J by 4 bases, with 18 bases between the two germline ends. The CDR3 contains 16 residues. Per germline, CDR1 MDHEN and CDR2 SYDVKM. The sequenced sample consisted of PBMCs. The origin of this receptor is a woman in her thirties or forties in good health and CMV-seronegative. The chain recombines TRBV28 with TRBJ1-4; unclear D gene. CDR3 region: CASSRQESAGNEKLFF. The CDR3 region has the DNA TGTGCCAGCAGCCGGCAGGAGTCGGCGGGTAATGAAAAACTGTTTTTT.